This TCR beta chain was captured in a study of Graves' ophthalmopathy and Graves' hyperthyroidism. Study-wide results and limits: In blood, most expanded thyroid clonotypes above 0.001 frequency were also detected. The model forecast ophthalmopathy progression, reaching 60% to 71% sensitivity and around 72% specificity.

Every ophthalmopathy donor presented moderate-to-severe activity, CAS ≥3, NOSPECS ≥4 and duration under 3 months. Excluded were patients with other autoimmune diseases, uncontrolled infections, pregnancy or lactation. Trimming removed 5 bases from V and 4 bases from J; junction bases left unmatched: 8. This CDR3 has 15 residues. This clonotype was counted ten times or more. The antigen remains undetermined. Researchers took RNA transcripts and amplified TCR beta CDR3 regions from them. A first-round RT-PCR used HTBI primers, followed by a second-round multiplex PCR. A single record per CDR3 protein comes from TCRdb applying MiXCR to the multiplex PCR reads. The profile shows over 450,000 distinct CDR3 sequences, approximately 15% of them singletons.

The TCR was taken from a woman in her 30s with Graves' ophthalmopathy. The rearrangement uses TRBV12-3 or TRBV12-4 and TRBJ1-5; 7 bases fit TRBD1. Sequenced material: blood. CDR3 coding DNA: TGTGCCAGCAGTGCACCGACAGGGCGAAATCAGCCCCAGCATTTT. Translating it yields CASSAPTGRNQPQHF.